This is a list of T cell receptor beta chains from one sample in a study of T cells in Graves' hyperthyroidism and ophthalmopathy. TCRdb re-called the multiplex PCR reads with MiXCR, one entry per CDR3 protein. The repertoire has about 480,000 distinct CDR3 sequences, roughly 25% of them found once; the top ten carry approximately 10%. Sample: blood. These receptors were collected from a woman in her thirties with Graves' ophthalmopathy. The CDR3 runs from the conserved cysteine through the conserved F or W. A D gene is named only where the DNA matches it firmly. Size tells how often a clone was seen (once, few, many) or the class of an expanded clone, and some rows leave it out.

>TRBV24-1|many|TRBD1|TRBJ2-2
TGTGCCACCAGTGCCAGGGACAGGGGTAGGGCCGGGGAGCTGTTTTTT
CATSARDRGRAGELFF
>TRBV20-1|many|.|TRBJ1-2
TGCAGTGCTAGACCCGGGTCTGGGACATACTACTATGGCTACACCTTC
CSARPGSGTYYYGYTF
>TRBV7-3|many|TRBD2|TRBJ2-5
TGTGCCAGCAGCCCCGGACTAGCGGGGTGGGAGACCCAGTACTTC
CASSPGLAGWETQYF
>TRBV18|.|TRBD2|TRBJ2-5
TGTGCCAGCTCACCACGGCGGGGGGATCAAGAGACCCAGTACTTC
CASSPRRGDQETQYF
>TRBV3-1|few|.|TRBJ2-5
TGTGCCAGCAGCCAAGATCTCTCTCAAGAGACCCAGTACTTC
CASSQDLSQETQYF
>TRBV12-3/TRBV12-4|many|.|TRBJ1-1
TGTGCCAGCAGTTTTAACGTCAGGGGCACTGAAGCTTTCTTT
CASSFNVRGTEAFF
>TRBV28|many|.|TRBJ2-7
TGTGCCAGCAGTTCTTATACCCCGGCCCGGAAAGGGACCCCCTACGAGCAGTACTTC
CASSSYTPARKGTPYEQYF
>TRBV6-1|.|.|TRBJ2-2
TGTGCCAGCATGAGGGCATCGAACACCGGGGAGCTGTTTTTT
CASMRASNTGELFF
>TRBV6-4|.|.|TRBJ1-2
TGTGCCAGCAGTGGCTCAGGGAGCTATGGCTACACCTTC
CASSGSGSYGYTF
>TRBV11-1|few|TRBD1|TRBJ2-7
TGTGCCAGCAGCTTCGCCCTCCCAGAACAGGGGGAATACGGGCAGTACTTC
CASSFALPEQGEYGQYF
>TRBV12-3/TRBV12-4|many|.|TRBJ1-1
TGTGCCAGCTTTCGGGGTGTCTTGGACACTGAAGCTTTCTTT
CASFRGVLDTEAFF
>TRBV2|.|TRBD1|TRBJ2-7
TGTGCCAGCACCAGAAGGTCGGGACAGTCGTACTTC
CASTRRSGQSYF
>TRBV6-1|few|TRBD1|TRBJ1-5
TGTGCCAGCACCAACGGACAGGGCATTCAGCCCCAGCATTTT
CASTNGQGIQPQHF
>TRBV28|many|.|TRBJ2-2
TGTGCCAGCAGCCAACAGGCGTCCGGGGAGCTGTTTTTT
CASSQQASGELFF
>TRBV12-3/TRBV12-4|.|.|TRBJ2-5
TGTGCCAGCAGCCACGGAGTGAACCAAGAGACCCAGTACTTC
CASSHGVNQETQYF
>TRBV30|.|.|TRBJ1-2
TGTGCCTGGAGTTTTAGGGCGAATGGCTACACCTTC
CAWSFRANGYTF
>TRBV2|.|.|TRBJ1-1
TGTGCCAGCAGTCCCGGACTGTGGGGGGGCACTGAAGCTTTCTTT
CASSPGLWGGTEAFF
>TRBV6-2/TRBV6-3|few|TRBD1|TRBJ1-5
TGTGCCAGCAGCAAGGACAGGGCCCTTAGCAATCAGCCCCAGCATTTT
CASSKDRALSNQPQHF
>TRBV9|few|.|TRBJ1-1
TGTGCCAGCAGCGTAGAGGGGGTGAACACTGAAGCTTTCTTT
CASSVEGVNTEAFF
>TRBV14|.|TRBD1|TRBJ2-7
TGTGCCAGCAGCCAAGGGACAGGCAAGACCTACGAGCAGTACTTC
CASSQGTGKTYEQYF
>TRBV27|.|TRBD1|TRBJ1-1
TGTGCCAGCACCCCAGGGGGCCTTATGAACACTGAAGCTTTCTTT
CASTPGGLMNTEAFF
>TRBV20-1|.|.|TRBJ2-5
TGCAGCCCCCAGAATTCGGTGCATCAGGAGACCCAGTACTTC
CSPQNSVHQETQYF
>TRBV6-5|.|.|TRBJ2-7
TGTGCCAGCAGATACCGGGACGGACCCTACGAGCAGTACTTC
CASRYRDGPYEQYF
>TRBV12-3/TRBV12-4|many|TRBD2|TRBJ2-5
TGTGCCAGCAGTTTAGCTTCCCGGGGACTAGCGGGGCCCTCGAAGACCCAGTACTTC
CASSLASRGLAGPSKTQYF
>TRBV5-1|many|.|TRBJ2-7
TGCGCCGGCAGCTTGGTCGGCAAGTCCTACGAGCAGTACTTC
CAGSLVGKSYEQYF
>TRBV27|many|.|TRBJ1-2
TGTGCCAGCAGTCTCGGGACGGAAAACTATGGCTACACCTTC
CASSLGTENYGYTF
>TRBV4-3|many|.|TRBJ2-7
TGCGCCAGCAGCCAAGAGGACAGCAACGAGCAGTACTTC
CASSQEDSNEQYF
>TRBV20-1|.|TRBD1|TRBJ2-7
TGCAGTGCTAGAAATCCGAGACAGGGGGTCTACGAGCAGTACTTC
CSARNPRQGVYEQYF
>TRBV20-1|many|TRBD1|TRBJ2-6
TGCAGTGCTAACTGGGACAGCTACTTCTTCGGGGCCAACGTCCTGACTTTC
CSANWDSYFFGANVLTF
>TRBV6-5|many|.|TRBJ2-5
TGTGCCAGCAGTCACAGGGCCCAAGAGACCCAGTACTTC
CASSHRAQETQYF
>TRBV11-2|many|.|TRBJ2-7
TGTGCCAGCAGCCCGGCCCCTCTGCGCTCTTCCTACGAGCAGTACTTC
CASSPAPLRSSYEQYF